These 25 T cell receptor beta chains share one sample of origin, sequenced in a study of CD4+ T cells in melanoma. TCRdb's table, derived via immunoSEQ multiplex PCR, lists solely in-frame clones and lacks some. The table lists over 130,000 clones, 80% to 95% of them singletons. Receptors were obtained from a human donor with melanoma.

The chain combines TRBV7-3 with TRBJ2-3; D ambiguous. Germline V gene data show CDR1 as SGHTA and CDR2 as FQGTGA. The CDR3 has 15 amino acids. Trimming stripped 5 bases from V and 1 base from J, with 13 bases between. The CDR3, as DNA: TGTGCCAGCAGCCCAGAGGTTCTACGCACAGATACGCAGTATTTT. This sequence encodes CASSPEVLRTDTQYF.

The chain links TRBV11-2 to TRBJ1-2; tentative D call: TRBD1 (6 bases). Trimming shortened V by 4 bases and J by 2 bases, and 23 bases separated the two germline ends. The CDR3 loop spans 18 amino acids. The germline gives CDR1 SGHAT, CDR2 FQNNGV. The chain's CDR3 is CASSSRGVAPLANYGYTF. The CDR3 DNA reads as TGTGCCAGCAGCTCGAGGGGGGTGGCTCCCCTAGCCAACTATGGCTACACCTTC.

The J gene is TRBJ2-7, the V gene TRBV4-2, with 12 bases matching TRBD2. The CDR3 covers 16 residues. Germline values: CDR1 LGHNA, CDR2 YNFKEQ. The V gene end was trimmed by 4 bases and the J gene end by 7 bases; junction bases not matched to a gene: 11. The CDR3 loop is CASSRSLAGGVAEQYF. CDR3 nucleotide sequence: TGTGCCAGCAGCCGGTCCCTAGCGGGGGGGGTTGCTGAGCAGTACTTC.

This clone was seen just once. The chain has TRBV6-5 and TRBJ1-6; 7 bases match TRBD1. With V trimmed by 6 bases and J by 6 bases, 5 bases remained unmatched. The germline V gene has CDR1 MNHEY and CDR2 SVGAGI. The CDR3 is made up of 14 amino acids. Here the CDR3 DNA reads TGTGCCAGCAGGGCACGACAGGGTAATTCACCCCTCCACTTT. This gives the protein CASRARQGNSPLHF.

V and J are TRBV2 and TRBJ2-5; no clear D. Germline V gene lookup returns CDR1 SNHLY and CDR2 FYNNEI. This CDR3 spans 11 amino acids. V lost 6 bases to trimming and J lost 2 bases, with 4 bases between them. CDR3 nucleotide sequence: TGTGCCAGCAGGGGACAAGAGACCCAGTACTTC. This translates into CASRGQETQYF.

This chain links TRBV5-1 with TRBJ1-2; D call uncertain. V was pared by 4 bases and J by 8 bases, with 12 bases between. From germline, CDR1 is SGHRS and CDR2 YFSETQ. This CDR3 is built from 12 residues. The CDR3 is CASSPNYGGYTF. As DNA, the CDR3 is TGCGCCAGCAGCCCAAACTACGGCGGCTACACCTTC.

V and J are TRBV7-3 and TRBJ1-1; D unresolved. The CDR3 runs 13 residues. Germline CDR1 is SGHTA and CDR2 is FQGTGA. Trimming removed 3 bases at V and 2 bases at J, with 7 bases between. The CDR3 sequence: CASSFTVNTEAFF. CDR3 sequence (DNA): TGTGCCAGCAGCTTTACAGTTAACACTGAAGCTTTCTTT.

V gene TRBV6-5 combines with J gene TRBJ2-1; D not certain. V gave up 1 base and J gave up 8 bases, with 12 bases separating them. This CDR3 region has 14 residues. Germline V lookup: CDR1 MNHEY, CDR2 SVGAGI. The CDR3 coding sequence is TGTGCCAGCAGTTACTTCAGGACCCGGGATGAGCAGTTCTTC. Protein product: CASSYFRTRDEQFF.

This rearrangement joins TRBV7-6 to TRBJ2-5; D is perhaps TRBD1 or TRBD2 (6 bases each). The germline V and J ends were trimmed by 5 bases and 5 bases, with 21 bases remaining between them. The CDR3 contains 16 residues. CDR1 SGHVS and CDR2 FNYEAQ come from the germline V gene. The CDR3 DNA reads as TGTGCCAGCAGCCCGACCCAGGGGAGGTTAATGGAGACCCAGTACTTC. Translating gives CASSPTQGRLMETQYF.

This clone has more than one count but fewer than ten. The chain combines TRBV5-1 with TRBJ2-5, with no clear D. The V end was cut by 5 bases, the J end by 5 bases, with 7 bases between. This CDR3 comprises 11 residues. Germline V gene sequence: CDR1 SGHRS, CDR2 YFSETQ. CDR3 DNA: TGCGCCAGCAGGGTCGGGGAGACCCAGTACTTC. Translated, it gives CASRVGETQYF.

This clone was seen once. The V and J genes are TRBV6-5 and TRBJ1-2, with D possibly being TRBD1 (5 bases). V shed 9 bases and J shed 4 bases, with 18 bases lying between them. The germline V gene encodes CDR1 MNHEY and CDR2 SVGAGI. The CDR3 length is 14 residues. The CDR3 bases are TGTGCCAGTCTCCCCGCAGGGCAGGCCTATGGCTACACCTTC. It codes for CASLPAGQAYGYTF.

This clone was picked up one time. The chain links TRBV2 to TRBJ1-4, with D unresolved. Germline V gene data show CDR1 as SNHLY and CDR2 as FYNNEI. The CDR3 sequence is 14 residues long. Deletions cut 4 bases from V and 3 bases from J, with 9 bases between. CDR3 sequence: CASSGPSANEKLFF. The CDR3 DNA sequence: TGTGCCAGCAGTGGACCCAGCGCTAATGAAAAACTGTTTTTT.

In its sample, this clone was seen once. The J gene is TRBJ2-5, the V gene TRBV2; D possibly corresponds to TRBD2 (5 bases). V gave up 1 base and J gave up 5 bases, with 11 bases separating them. The germline CDR1 and CDR2 sequences are SNHLY and FYNNEI. The CDR3 loop spans 14 amino acids. CDR3 sequence (DNA): TGTGCCAGCAGTGAAGGGCTAGCTCGGGAGACCCAGTACTTC. It is translated as CASSEGLARETQYF.

The V and J genes are TRBV5-1 and TRBJ2-1, with 12 bases that match TRBD1. This CDR3 is built from 20 residues. V lost 1 base, J lost 1 base, and 12 bases stayed unmatched. Looked up from germline, CDR1 is SGHRS and CDR2 is YFSETQ. The CDR3 loop is CASSLLGTGGKYESYNEQFF. The CDR3 bases are TGCGCCAGCAGCTTGTTGGGGACAGGGGGCAAATACGAGTCCTACAATGAGCAGTTCTTC.

The V call is TRBV4-2, the J call TRBJ1-4; tentatively, D is TRBD1 (6 bases). Trimming removed 3 bases at V and 7 bases at J, with 9 bases between. Germline V gene lookup returns CDR1 LGHNA and CDR2 YNFKEQ. There are 13 residues in the CDR3. CDR3 coding DNA: TGTGCCAGCAGCCAGCAACAGGGTGAAAAACTGTTTTTT. It translates to CASSQQQGEKLFF.

This sequence joins TRBV19 and TRBJ2-1, with 11 bases matching TRBD1. Germline V gene sequence: CDR1 LNHDA, CDR2 SQIVND (reference sequence). The V and J ends lost 3 bases and 15 bases, in that order; junction bases with no gene match: 10. The CDR3 contains 14 residues. The CDR3 coding sequence is TGTGCCAGTAGTATCGGGACAGGGGGTGGATCGACGTTCTTC. It codes for CASSIGTGGGSTFF.

J is TRBJ1-1 and V is TRBV6-1, with 8 bases aligning to TRBD1. The CDR3 runs to 17 residues. The V gene end was trimmed by 4 bases and the J gene end by 3 bases; junction bases not matched to a gene: 13. The germline gives CDR1 MNHNS, CDR2 SASEGT. The CDR3 region is CASSVTPVTGGYTEAFF. CDR3 in DNA: TGTGCCAGCAGTGTAACCCCCGTAACAGGGGGTTACACTGAAGCTTTCTTT.

The J gene is TRBJ2-2, the V gene TRBV10-3; D is uncertain. Germline CDR1 and CDR2: ENHRY and SYGVKD. The CDR3 length is 13 residues. Trimming shortened V by 6 bases and J by 1 base, and 6 bases separated the two germline ends. The CDR3 DNA reads as TGTGCCATCAGAGGCAGGAACACCGGGGAGCTGTTTTTT. Protein sequence: CAIRGRNTGELFF.

J is TRBJ1-4 and V is TRBV6-5; no firm D call. V was trimmed by 11 bases and J by 7 bases, leaving 17 bases between them. The CDR3 has 13 amino acids. CDR1 MNHEY and CDR2 SVGAGI come from the germline V gene. DNA for the CDR3: TGTGCCGTCCCTTTGAGGTCGCCTGAAAAACTGTTTTTT. Its translation is CAVPLRSPEKLFF.

The chain combines TRBV5-1 with TRBJ2-6; D gene ambiguous. Trimming pared 0 bases from V and 4 bases from J, leaving 2 bases between. Looked up from germline, CDR1 is SGHRS and CDR2 is YFSETQ. The CDR3 loop spans 13 amino acids. CDR3 region: CASSLAGANVLTF. Written as DNA, the CDR3 is TGCGCCAGCAGCTTGGCCGGGGCCAACGTCCTGACTTTC.

J is TRBJ2-1 and V is TRBV6-5; TRBD1 matches at 7 bases. The germline CDR1 and CDR2 sequences are MNHEY and SVGAGI. The CDR3 consists of 16 residues. The V and J ends lost 0 bases and 8 bases, in that order; junction bases with no gene match: 10. The CDR3 loop is CASSYSVDRVKDEQFF. The CDR3 nucleotides read TGTGCCAGCAGTTACTCGGTAGACAGGGTTAAAGATGAGCAGTTCTTC.

CDR3 sequence: CASRDRVYGYTF. CDR3 in DNA: TGCGCCAGCAGGGACAGGGTCTATGGCTACACCTTC. V gene TRBV5-1 combines with J gene TRBJ1-2; TRBD1 agrees at 8 bases. The germline gives CDR1 SGHRS, CDR2 YFSETQ. Trimming at V came to 5 bases and at J to 4 bases, leaving 1 base not matched to a gene. CDR3 length: 12 residues.

The genes are TRBV11-2 and TRBJ1-2, with 7 bases lining up with TRBD1. With 5 bases clipped from V and 8 bases from J, the junction kept 5 bases outside the gene matches. The CDR3 has 12 amino acids. The V gene's germline CDR1 is SGHAT and CDR2 FQNNGV. The CDR3 here is CASSRQGVGYTF. CDR3 sequence (DNA): TGTGCCAGCAGCCGTCAGGGGGTGGGCTACACCTTC.

The chain carries TRBV5-1 and TRBJ2-2; 7 bases fit TRBD2. Losses at the gene ends were 4 bases for V and 1 base for J; bases not matched to a gene: 10. The CDR3 contains 17 residues. CDR1 is SGHRS, CDR2 YFSETQ, per germline. The CDR3 sequence is CASSPDASGGNTGELFF. The DNA for the CDR3 is TGCGCCAGCAGCCCGGATGCGTCGGGGGGGAACACCGGGGAGCTGTTTTTT.

The V call is TRBV6-5, the J call TRBJ2-7, with no clear D. Germline CDR1 is MNHEY and CDR2 is SVGAGI. Trimming cost V 2 bases and J 1 base, with 6 bases left between them. The CDR3 is 13 residues long. The CDR3: CASSYRASYEQYF. DNA for the CDR3: TGTGCCAGCAGTTACAGGGCGTCCTACGAGCAGTACTTC.